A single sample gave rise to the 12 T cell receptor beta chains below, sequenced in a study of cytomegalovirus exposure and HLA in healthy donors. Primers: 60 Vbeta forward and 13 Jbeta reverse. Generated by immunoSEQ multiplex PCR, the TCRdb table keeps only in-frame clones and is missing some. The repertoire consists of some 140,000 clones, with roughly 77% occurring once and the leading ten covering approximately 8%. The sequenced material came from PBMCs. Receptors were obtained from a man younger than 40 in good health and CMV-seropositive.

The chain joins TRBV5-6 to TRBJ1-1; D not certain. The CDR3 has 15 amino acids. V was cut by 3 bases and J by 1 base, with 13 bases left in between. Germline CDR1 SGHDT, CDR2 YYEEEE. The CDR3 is CASSSPGLPNTEAFF. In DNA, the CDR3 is TGTGCCAGCAGCTCGCCGGGGTTGCCGAACACTGAAGCTTTCTTT.

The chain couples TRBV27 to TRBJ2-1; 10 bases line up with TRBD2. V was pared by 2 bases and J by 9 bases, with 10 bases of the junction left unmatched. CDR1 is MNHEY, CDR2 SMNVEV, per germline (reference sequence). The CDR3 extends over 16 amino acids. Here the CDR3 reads CASSLLAGVGGGEQFF. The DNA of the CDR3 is TGTGCCAGCAGTTTACTAGCGGGAGTAGGGGGCGGTGAGCAGTTCTTC.

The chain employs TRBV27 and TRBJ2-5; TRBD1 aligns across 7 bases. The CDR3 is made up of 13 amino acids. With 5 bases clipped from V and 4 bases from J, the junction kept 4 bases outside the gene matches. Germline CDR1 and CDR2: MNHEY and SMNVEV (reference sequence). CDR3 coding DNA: TGTGCCAGCAGTATCAACAGGGGAGAGACCCAGTACTTC. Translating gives CASSINRGETQYF.

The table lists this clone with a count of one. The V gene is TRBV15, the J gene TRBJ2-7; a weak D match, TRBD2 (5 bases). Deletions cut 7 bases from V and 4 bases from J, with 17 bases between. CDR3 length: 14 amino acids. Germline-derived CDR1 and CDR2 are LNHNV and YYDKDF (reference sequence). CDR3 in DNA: TGTGCCACCACTGAGAAAGGGAGAGCTTACGAGCAGTACTTC. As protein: CATTEKGRAYEQYF.

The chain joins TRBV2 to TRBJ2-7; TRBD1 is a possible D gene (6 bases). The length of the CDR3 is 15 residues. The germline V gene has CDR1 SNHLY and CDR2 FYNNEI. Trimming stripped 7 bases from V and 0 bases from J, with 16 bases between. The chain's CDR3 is CASTTAGANSYEQYF. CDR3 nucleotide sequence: TGTGCCAGCACCACGGCAGGGGCCAACTCCTACGAGCAGTACTTC.

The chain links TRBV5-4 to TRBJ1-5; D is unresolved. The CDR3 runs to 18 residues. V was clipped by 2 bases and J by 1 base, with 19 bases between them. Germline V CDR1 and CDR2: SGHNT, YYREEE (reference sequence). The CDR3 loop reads CASSFFIDADKSNQPQHF. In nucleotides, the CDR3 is TGTGCCAGCAGCTTCTTCATTGACGCCGACAAGAGCAATCAGCCCCAGCATTTT.

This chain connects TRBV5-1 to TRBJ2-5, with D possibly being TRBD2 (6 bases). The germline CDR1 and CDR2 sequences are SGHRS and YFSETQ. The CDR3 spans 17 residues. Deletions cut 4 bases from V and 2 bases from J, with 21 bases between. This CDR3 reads CASSAPYRDSAQETQYF. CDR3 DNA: TGCGCCAGCAGCGCACCCTACCGGGACTCCGCTCAAGAGACCCAGTACTTC.

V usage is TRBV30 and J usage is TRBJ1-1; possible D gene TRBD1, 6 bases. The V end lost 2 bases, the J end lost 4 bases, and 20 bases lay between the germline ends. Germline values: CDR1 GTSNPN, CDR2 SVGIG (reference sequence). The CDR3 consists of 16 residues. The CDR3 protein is CAWSPLRGARGTEAFF. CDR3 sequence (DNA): TGTGCCTGGAGTCCCCTCCGGGGGGCGAGGGGCACTGAAGCTTTCTTT.

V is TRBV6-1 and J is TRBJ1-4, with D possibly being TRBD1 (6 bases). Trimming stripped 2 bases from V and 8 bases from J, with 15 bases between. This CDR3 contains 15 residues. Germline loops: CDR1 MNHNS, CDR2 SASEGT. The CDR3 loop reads CASSEPTGREEKLFF. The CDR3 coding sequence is TGTGCCAGCAGTGAACCCACAGGGAGGGAGGAAAAACTGTTTTTT.

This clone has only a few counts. CDR3 in amino acids: CASSQPTSGYTGELFF. The CDR3 nucleotides read TGTGCCAGCAGCCAACCGACTAGCGGGTACACCGGGGAGCTGTTTTTT. This chain uses TRBV4-2 with TRBJ2-2, with 10 bases lining up with TRBD2. The CDR3 consists of 16 residues. The trim removed 2 bases at V and 3 bases at J, leaving 3 bases unmatched. The germline gives CDR1 LGHNA, CDR2 YNFKEQ.

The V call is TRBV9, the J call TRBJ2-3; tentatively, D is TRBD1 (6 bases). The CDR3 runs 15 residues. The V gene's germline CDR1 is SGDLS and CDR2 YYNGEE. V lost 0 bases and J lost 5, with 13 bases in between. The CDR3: CASSVAGQGGDTQYF. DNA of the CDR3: TGTGCCAGCAGCGTAGCGGGACAAGGGGGAGATACGCAGTATTTT. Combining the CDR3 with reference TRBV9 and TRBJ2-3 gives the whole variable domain DSGVTQTPKHLITATGQRVTLRCSPRSGDLSVYWYQQSLDQGLQFLIQYYNGEERAKGNILERFSAQQFPDLHSELNLSSLELGDSALYFCASSVAGQGGDTQYFGPGTRLTVL.

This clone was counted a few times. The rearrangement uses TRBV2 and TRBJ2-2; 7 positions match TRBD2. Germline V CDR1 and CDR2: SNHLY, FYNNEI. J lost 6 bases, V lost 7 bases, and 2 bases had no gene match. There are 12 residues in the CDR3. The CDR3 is CASKREAGELFF. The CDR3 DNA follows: TGTGCCAGCAAACGGGAGGCCGGGGAGCTGTTTTTT.